This T cell receptor (beta chain) was identified during a study of long-term antiretroviral therapy in people with HIV. As concerns this clone: The antigen remains unidentified.

The assay used was immunoSEQ (version v3.0), run at survey level. Profiled with immunoSEQ multiplex PCR; TCRdb holds only in-frame clones, not every one. The sample has roughly 28,000 clones, over 75% seen once; the top ten hold around 4.4%. Regarding the study as a whole: The blood, collected between about 2003 and 2017, was possibly taken under older ART regimens.

The V gene's germline CDR1 is SNHLY and CDR2 FYNNEI. Trimming left V 4 bases short and J 0 bases short, with 9 bases between. CDR3 length equals 14 residues. This chain uses TRBV2 with TRBJ1-2; TRBD1 might be the D (6 bases). This TCR was recovered from a woman aged 40 to 50 with HIV. The input for sequencing was unsorted PBMCs, taken 5.2 years after starting antiretroviral therapy. The CDR3 loop reads CASSGQAANYGYTF. In DNA form, the CDR3 reads TGTGCCAGCAGTGGACAGGCGGCTAACTATGGCTACACCTTC. Full variable domain (remainder filled in from reference TRBV2 and TRBJ1-2): EPEVTQTPSHQVTQMGQEVILRCVPISNHLYFYWYRQILGQKVEFLVSFYNNEISEKSEIFDDQFSVERPDGSNFTLKIRSTKLEDSAMYFCASSGQAANYGYTFGSGTRLTVV.